This paragraph reports one TCR beta chain. The approximately 120-subject validation cohort, separate from the approximately 670-subject first cohort, included the donors. Trimming took 0 bases from V and 8 from J; bases not matched to a gene: 3. CDR1 SQVTM and CDR2 ANQGSEA come from the germline V gene. The CDR3 runs to 13 residues. The data are from a study of cytomegalovirus exposure and HLA in healthy donors. Turning to the study itself: Both the approximately 130 validation repertoires and the 600 to 750 first-cohort repertoires used the same platform, as reported by a later analysis.

Only in-frame clones appear in the TCRdb table, and some are missing; sequencing was by immunoSEQ multiplex PCR. The sample carries 120,000 to 150,000 clones, approximately 84% recorded once. This clonotype was obtained from a woman aged 25 to 39 in good health and CMV-seronegative. Sample: PBMCs. V gene TRBV29-1 combines with J gene TRBJ1-4; 7 bases map to TRBD1. In DNA, the CDR3 is TGCAGCGTTGAAGAAGGGGGCACGGAAAAACTGTTTTTT. Translation gives CSVEEGGTEKLFF.